The 2 T cell receptor beta chains presented below share a single source sample, sequenced in a study of cytomegalovirus exposure and HLA in healthy donors. A multiplex PCR was run with 60 Vbeta primers and 13 Jbeta primers. Profiled with immunoSEQ multiplex PCR; TCRdb holds only in-frame clones, not every one. The sample lists some 130,000 clones, 77% seen once, with over 2% in the top ten. The material sequenced was PBMCs. Receptors were obtained from a man aged 25-40 years in good health and CMV-seronegative.

V and J are TRBV27 and TRBJ1-3; D gene unclear. Trimming cost V 0 bases and J 7 bases, with 10 bases left between them. CDR3 length: 14 amino acids. Germline V gene data show CDR1 as MNHEY and CDR2 as SMNVEV (reference sequence). CDR3 sequence: CASSLSGSGNTIYF. CDR3 DNA sequence: TGTGCCAGCAGTTTATCGGGCAGTGGGAACACCATATATTTT.

The V gene is TRBV11-2, the J gene TRBJ2-7, with 8 bases fitting TRBD2. With 1 base clipped from V and 3 bases from J, the junction kept 5 bases outside the gene matches. CDR3 size: 15 residues. CDR1 is SGHAT, CDR2 FQNNGV, per germline. This chain's CDR3 is CASSLVSGISYEQYF. The CDR3 bases are TGTGCCAGCAGCTTAGTTAGCGGGATAAGCTACGAGCAGTACTTC. Together with reference TRBV11-2 and TRBJ2-7, the CDR3 gives the full variable domain: EAGVAQSPRYKIIEKRQSVAFWCNPISGHATLYWYQQILGQGPKLLIQFQNNGVVDDSQLPKDRFSAERLKGVDSTLKIQPAKLEDSAVYLCASSLVSGISYEQYFGPGTRLTVT.